This T cell receptor (beta chain) was identified during a study of beta chain features in type 1 diabetes. This CDR3 is 15 amino acids long. The germline V and J ends were trimmed by 6 bases and 4 bases, with 18 bases remaining between them. The germline V gene has CDR1 LNHDA and CDR2 SQIVND (reference sequence). The investigators reverse transcribed all of the isolated RNA, so they sequenced expressed TCRB transcripts. Using immunoSEQ multiplex PCR, the repertoire was profiled, and TCRdb retains in-frame clones only, with some absent. The sample records approximately 250,000 clones, 7.5% to 10% being singletons.

The receptor comes from a woman aged 18-35 years in good health. The V and J genes are TRBV19 and TRBJ1-1; D is perhaps TRBD1 (5 bases). Source material: naive CD4+ T cells from blood. CDR3 sequence reads: CASRQLSGSGTEAFF. For the CDR3, the DNA is TGTGCCAGTAGACAACTCTCAGGGTCAGGCACTGAAGCTTTCTTT.